This T cell receptor beta chain was sequenced for a study of shared clonotypes between healthy human individuals. Overall study results and limits: Among the subsets, naive ones generally showed larger estimated richness than memory ones. A reduction in generation probabilities was seen for non-shared clonotypes relative to those shared by all four donors.

Germline-derived CDR1 and CDR2 are GTSNPN and SVGIG (reference sequence). Between the trimmed V and J ends, which lost 2 bases and 4 bases, there was a span of 12 bases. The CDR3 sequence is 14 residues long. Worth noting for this clone: What it recognizes is unknown.

Sequencing used immunoSEQ multiplex PCR; TCRdb keeps in-frame clones, though not all of them. In the table there are over a million clones, around 82% of which are singletons. The sequencing sample was made of memory CD4+ T cells from PBMCs. Subset given: CD45RA-negative fraction. The receptor's source is a man between 18 and 35 years old in good health. Some clones in this sample may be carry-over from other donors' samples. The chain is built from TRBV30 and TRBJ1-3; D uncertain. The CDR3 sequence is CAWSRSLPGNTIYF. The DNA of the CDR3 is TGTGCCTGGAGTAGGTCCCTTCCGGGAAACACCATATATTTT.